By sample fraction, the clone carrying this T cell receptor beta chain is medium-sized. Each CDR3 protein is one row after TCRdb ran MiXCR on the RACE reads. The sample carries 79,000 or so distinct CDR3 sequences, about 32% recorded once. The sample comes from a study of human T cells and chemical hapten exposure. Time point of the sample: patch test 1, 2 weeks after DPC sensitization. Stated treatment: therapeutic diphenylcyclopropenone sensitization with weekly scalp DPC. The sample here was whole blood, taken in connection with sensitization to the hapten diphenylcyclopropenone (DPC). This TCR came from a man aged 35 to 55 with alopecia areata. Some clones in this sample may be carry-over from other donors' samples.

CDR3: CASSTITRGRSTDTQYF. Written as DNA, the CDR3 is TGTGCCAGCAGTACTATTACACGGGGGCGCAGTACAGATACGCAGTATTTT. The J gene is TRBJ2-3, the V gene TRBV28; possibly TRBD1 or TRBD2 for D (6 bases each). The CDR3 extends over 17 amino acids. Deletions cut 5 bases from V and 3 bases from J, with 21 bases between. Germline V lookup: CDR1 MDHEN, CDR2 SYDVKM.